A selection of T cell receptor beta chains follows, all from one sample in a study of cytomegalovirus exposure and HLA in healthy donors. Data came from immunoSEQ multiplex PCR; TCRdb stores just in-frame clones and leaves some out. The data contain 99,000 or so clones, about three quarters of them seen just once; the ten biggest clones take up around 6.1%. Specimen: PBMCs. These TCRs come from a man aged 60-69 years in good health and CMV-seropositive. Both conserved end residues are part of each CDR3.

V,J,CDR3
TRBV18,TRBJ1-1,CASSNRGKNTEAFF
TRBV5-4,TRBJ1-1,CASSSRTSMNTEAFF
TRBV9,TRBJ2-5,CASSSRTAQETQYF
TRBV6-1,TRBJ2-1,CASSAGLLHEQFF
TRBV9,TRBJ2-3,CASSVSVGQSTDTQYF
TRBV6-1,TRBJ2-7,CASSGPGGVEYEQYF
TRBV28,TRBJ2-7,CASSPGLFYEQYF
TRBV14,TRBJ2-1,CASSPIFGQASEQFF
TRBV19,TRBJ2-1,CASRTGLNEQFF
TRBV15,TRBJ2-1,CATSRDSHRQGSYNEQFF
TRBV5-1,TRBJ2-2,CASDTGGRTGELFF
TRBV9,TRBJ2-3,CASSVAGGRTDTQYF
TRBV27,TRBJ2-3,CASSSLATDTQYF
TRBV7-8,TRBJ1-6,CASSLGGPGQGGSPLHF
TRBV18,TRBJ1-2,CASSPPNNYGYTF
TRBV7-3,TRBJ2-1,CASSLAGRSYNEQFF
TRBV19,TRBJ1-5,CASSPQTDQPQHF
TRBV13,TRBJ2-1,CASSLGRSSSYNEQFF
TRBV7-9,TRBJ1-4,CSSSSQGATNEKLFF
TRBV28,TRBJ1-2,CASRAGGARYGYTF
TRBV19,TRBJ2-7,CASSMAGGFVGEQYF
TRBV2,TRBJ1-5,CASRETGGGQPQHF
TRBV9,TRBJ1-1,CASSVGRDRGPEAFF
TRBV4-3,TRBJ1-1,CASSQEGSTEAFF
TRBV7-9,TRBJ2-7,CASSFRGGHSYEQYF
TRBV6-1,TRBJ2-1,CASRGVLDNEQFF
TRBV6-1,TRBJ1-1,CASSEYPPGQGLWTEAFF
TRBV19,TRBJ1-5,CASSTRQGASNQPQHF
TRBV5-1,TRBJ2-5,CASSKDDRAIQETQYF
TRBV7-6,TRBJ1-1,CASSLGWGVNTEAFF
TRBV4-2,TRBJ2-3,CASSQDRTDTQYF
TRBV5-4,TRBJ2-3,CASSSGLAGGIDTQYF
TRBV29-1,NA,CSVAGGAGSYEQYF
TRBV5-1,TRBJ2-4,CASSLEAWGENIQYF
TRBV7-2,TRBJ1-6,CASSPGRGNTYNSPLHF
TRBV5-1,TRBJ1-3,CASSTSYRANSSGNTIYF
TRBV11-1,TRBJ2-1,CASSLVDRGGQNEQFF